Listed below are T cell receptor beta chains from one sample, sequenced in a study of blood T cell repertoires in COVID-19. Here immunoSEQ multiplex PCR was the method, and the copy in TCRdb shows in-frame clones only, minus some. The sample shows just over 250,000 clones, 80% to 90% of them seen only once. The sample consisted of peripheral blood. These TCRs come from a woman in her 50s with acute or convalescent COVID-19. The CDR3 runs from the conserved cysteine through the conserved F or W. D genes are given only for firm matches. The size field is filled for only some rows; it gives once, few, many or a size class.

D gene | J gene | V gene | clone size | CDR3 protein | CDR3 DNA
- | TRBJ2-7 | TRBV27 | - | CASSFPSSKQYF | TGTGCCAGCAGTTTCCCGAGTAGTAAGCAGTACTTC
- | TRBJ1-5 | TRBV6-1 | - | CASSEGQRVGPQHF | TGTGCCAGCAGTGAAGGGCAGCGCGTTGGGCCCCAGCATTTT
TRBD2 | TRBJ2-1 | TRBV27 | - | CASSLTSGRSEQFF | TGTGCCAGCAGTCTAACTAGCGGGAGGAGTGAGCAGTTCTTC
- | TRBJ1-6 | TRBV9 | - | CASSVPSRGGGDSPLHF | TGTGCCAGCAGCGTACCTTCCAGGGGAGGGGGAGATTCACCCCTCCACTTT
- | TRBJ2-4 | TRBV28 | few | CASSRTGTRGLAKNIQYF | TGTGCCAGCAGCCGCACCGGGACAAGGGGCTTAGCCAAAAACATTCAGTACTTC
- | TRBJ2-3 | TRBV6-5 | - | CASSLTSIASTDTQYF | TGTGCCAGCAGTTTGACCTCCATAGCGAGCACAGATACGCAGTATTTT
- | TRBJ1-1 | TRBV19 | - | CASTAGVNTEAFF | TGTGCCAGTACCGCGGGAGTGAACACTGAAGCTTTCTTT
- | TRBJ2-1 | TRBV5-1 | - | CASISTPSYNEQFF | TGCGCCAGCATTAGTACCCCCTCCTACAATGAGCAGTTCTTC
- | TRBJ1-6 | TRBV28 | - | CASSFYARDINSPLHF | TGTGCCAGCAGTTTCTACGCCCGGGACATAAATTCACCCCTCCACTTT
TRBD1 | TRBJ1-2 | TRBV6-2/TRBV6-3 | - | CASSKIQGDYGYTF | TGTGCCAGCAGTAAGATACAGGGGGACTATGGCTACACCTTC
- | TRBJ1-6 | TRBV28 | - | CASIQSPGGSPLHF | TGTGCCAGCATTCAAAGCCCTGGGGGCTCACCCCTCCACTTT
- | TRBJ2-7 | TRBV7-8 | - | CASSHLGPLPDF | TGTGCCAGCAGCCATCTAGGCCCCCTCCCAGACTTC
TRBD1 | TRBJ2-1 | TRBV28 | - | CASSFPGDRGFF | TGTGCCAGCAGCTTTCCCGGGGACAGGGGTTTCTTC
TRBD1 | TRBJ1-1 | TRBV9 | - | CASSSYRDRAHEAFF | TGTGCCAGCAGCTCCTACCGGGACAGGGCCCATGAAGCTTTCTTT
TRBD1 | TRBJ2-2 | TRBV19 | - | CASSPQGAGELFF | TGTGCCAGTAGTCCTCAGGGGGCCGGGGAGCTGTTTTTT
- | TRBJ1-1 | TRBV28 | - | CASSFYGYTEAFF | TGTGCCAGCAGTTTTTACGGTTACACTGAAGCTTTCTTT
- | TRBJ2-7 | TRBV11-2 | - | CASSFTGSTYEQYF | TGTGCCAGCAGCTTCACAGGGTCTACCTACGAGCAGTACTTC
- | TRBJ1-2 | TRBV9 | - | CASSVGRHYGYTF | TGTGCCAGCAGCGTAGGGCGGCACTATGGCTACACCTTC
TRBD1 | TRBJ1-1 | TRBV9 | - | CASSVATGQLYPEAFF | TGTGCCAGCAGCGTAGCTACGGGACAGTTATATCCTGAAGCTTTCTTT
TRBD1 | TRBJ1-6 | TRBV2 | - | CASSKTGANSPLHF | TGTGCCAGCAGTAAGACAGGGGCCAATTCACCCCTCCACTTT
TRBD1 | TRBJ2-5 | TRBV3-1/TRBV3-2 | few | CASSTDREETQYF | TGTGCCAGCAGCACGGACAGGGAAGAGACCCAGTACTTC
- | TRBJ2-7 | TRBV7-3 | - | CASSSRDSSEQYF | TGTGCCAGCAGCTCCAGGGATTCTTCCGAGCAGTACTTC
- | TRBJ1-1 | TRBV12-3/TRBV12-4 | - | CASSLQGITFF | TGTGCCAGCAGTTTGCAGGGGATAACTTTCTTT
- | TRBJ2-7 | TRBV7-2 | - | CASSLVHSGDYEQYF | TGTGCCAGCAGCTTAGTACATAGCGGCGACTACGAGCAGTACTTC
TRBD1 | TRBJ1-4 | TRBV5-1 | - | CASSLAGTGEEKLFF | TGCGCCAGCAGCTTAGCCGGGACAGGGGAAGAAAAACTGTTTTTT
TRBD1 | TRBJ1-2 | TRBV7-3 | few | CASQTGGARGYTF | TGTGCCAGCCAAACAGGGGGCGCCCGTGGCTACACCTTC
- | TRBJ2-7 | TRBV7-2 | once | CVSSPVAIYEQYF | TGTGTCAGCAGCCCAGTAGCAATCTACGAGCAGTACTTC
- | TRBJ2-6 | TRBV28 | - | CASSLGTGSGANVLTF | TGTGCCAGCAGTTTAGGCACAGGCTCTGGGGCCAACGTCCTGACTTTC
- | TRBJ1-6 | TRBV6-5 | - | CATLNTRIDSPLHF | TGTGCCACCCTTAACACCAGGATAGATTCACCCCTCCACTTT
- | TRBJ1-4 | TRBV4-1 | - | CASSQELRGAFGTNEKLFF | TGCGCCAGCAGCCAAGAGTTACGGGGGGCATTTGGAACTAATGAAAAACTGTTTTTT
TRBD1 | TRBJ2-3 | TRBV9 | - | CASSTRGRVTDTQYF | TGTGCCAGCAGCACTAGGGGGCGAGTCACAGATACGCAGTATTTT
- | TRBJ1-6 | TRBV2 | few | CASSTGYSPLHF | TGTGCCAGCAGCACAGGGTATTCACCCCTCCACTTT
TRBD2 | TRBJ2-1 | TRBV5-1 | - | CASSLPPGGPHNEQFF | TGCGCCAGCAGCCTTCCGCCGGGAGGGCCGCACAATGAGCAGTTCTTC
- | TRBJ2-6 | TRBV3-1/TRBV3-2 | - | CASSQDEGAGVPRRNSGANVLTF | TGTGCCAGCAGCCAAGACGAAGGGGCCGGTGTACCTCGCCGGAACTCTGGGGCCAACGTCCTGACTTTC
- | TRBJ1-5 | TRBV2 | few | CASSRSEYSNQPQHF | TGTGCCAGCAGTCGGTCGGAGTATAGCAATCAGCCCCAGCATTTT
- | TRBJ1-1 | TRBV5-1 | - | CASSLNRANTEAFF | TGCGCCAGCAGCCTCAACAGGGCGAACACTGAAGCTTTCTTT
TRBD2 | TRBJ2-2 | TRBV6-2/TRBV6-3 | - | CASSRPPSGRGTNTGELFF | TGTGCCAGCAGTCGCCCGCCTAGCGGGAGAGGGACTAACACCGGGGAGCTGTTTTTT
- | TRBJ1-6 | TRBV30 | once | CAWSVLVRGTALHF | TGTGCCTGGAGTGTTCTTGTACGGGGAACTGCCCTCCACTTT
- | TRBJ1-3 | TRBV9 | - | CASSLPWGGSGNTIYF | TGTGCCAGCAGCCTCCCCTGGGGGGGGTCTGGAAACACCATATATTTT
TRBD1 | TRBJ2-2 | TRBV5-1 | - | CASSDQGAVAGELFF | TGCGCCAGCAGCGATCAGGGGGCAGTCGCCGGGGAGCTGTTTTTT
- | TRBJ2-7 | TRBV20-1 | - | CSVTSSYEQYF | TGCAGTGTGACTAGTTCCTACGAGCAGTACTTC
TRBD1 | TRBJ2-1 | TRBV6-2/TRBV6-3 | - | CASSYRAGDSRKQFF | TGTGCCAGCAGTTATCGGGCTGGGGACAGTCGAAAGCAGTTCTTC
- | TRBJ1-2 | TRBV5-6 | - | CASSLADTSYGYTF | TGTGCCAGCAGCTTGGCCGACACTAGCTATGGCTACACCTTC
- | TRBJ1-3 | TRBV28 | - | CASSLILTGPGNTIYF | TGTGCCAGCAGTTTAATATTGACAGGCCCTGGAAACACCATATATTTT